This TCR beta chain was found in a study of blood T cell repertoires in COVID-19. Study context: The cDNA or gDNA used as material had been derived from T cells, B-cell-depleted T cells, or PBMCs.

Data came from immunoSEQ multiplex PCR; TCRdb stores just in-frame clones and leaves some out. The sample yields 200,000 to 250,000 clones, 85% to 90% seen once. Looked up from germline, CDR1 is LGHDT and CDR2 is YNNKEL (reference sequence). The CDR3 length is 15 residues. V lost 1 base to trimming and J lost 4 bases; unmatched junction nucleotides: 6. This clonotype originated in a woman aged 18-29 years in a cohort exposed to, infected with or recovered from COVID-19 (not recorded which). Material for sequencing was PBMCs or T cells enriched from blood (not recorded which). The V call is TRBV3-1 (or the pseudogene TRBV3-2), the J call TRBJ2-7; 8 positions agree with TRBD2. The CDR3 is CASSQGSRGGYEQYF. The CDR3 coding sequence is TGTGCCAGCAGCCAAGGGAGCCGGGGGGGATACGAGCAGTACTTC.